The clone carrying this T cell receptor (beta chain) was counted only a few times. This specimen comes from a study of PD-L1 blockade in urothelial cancer. Study details: Every 3 weeks, patients received intravenous atezolizumab 1,200 mg, beginning 2014.

The CDR3 is 14 residues long. V shed 3 bases and J shed 4 bases, with 12 bases lying between them. CDR1 SGHTA and CDR2 FQGNSA come from the germline V gene. Some clones are missing from TCRdb's copy, which holds only in-frame ones; the method was immunoSEQ multiplex PCR. The sample has approximately 40,000 clones, about 88% seen once; the top ten hold 24%. Described time point: peripheral blood 6 weeks after treatment start. Patients' urothelial carcinoma was locally advanced or metastatic. The sequence derives from a man aged 55 to 70 with urothelial cancer. Specimen: PBMCs, collected around atezolizumab (anti-PD-L1) treatment. The chain is built from TRBV7-2 and TRBJ1-2; D is undetermined. CDR3 amino acids: CASSFGNSRYGYTF. CDR3 sequence (DNA): TGTGCCAGCAGCTTCGGGAACAGCCGCTATGGCTACACCTTC.